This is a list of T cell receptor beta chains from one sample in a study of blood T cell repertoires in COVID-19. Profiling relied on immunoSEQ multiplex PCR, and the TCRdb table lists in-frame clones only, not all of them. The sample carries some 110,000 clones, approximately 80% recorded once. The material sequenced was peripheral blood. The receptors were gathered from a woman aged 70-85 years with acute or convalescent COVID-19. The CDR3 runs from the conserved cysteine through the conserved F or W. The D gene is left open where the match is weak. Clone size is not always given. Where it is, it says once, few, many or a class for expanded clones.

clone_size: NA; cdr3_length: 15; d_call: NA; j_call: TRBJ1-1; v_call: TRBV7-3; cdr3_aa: CASSLESGPYTEAFF; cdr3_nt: TGTGCCAGCAGCTTAGAGTCAGGGCCTTACACTGAAGCTTTCTTT
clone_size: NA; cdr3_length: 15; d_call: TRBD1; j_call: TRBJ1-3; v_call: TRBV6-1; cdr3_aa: CASREDRGSGNTIYF; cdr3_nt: TGTGCCAGCAGGGAAGACAGGGGCTCTGGAAACACCATATATTTT
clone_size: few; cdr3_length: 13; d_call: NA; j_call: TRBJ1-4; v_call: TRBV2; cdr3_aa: CASSGGTGEKLFF; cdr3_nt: TGTGCCAGCAGCGGAGGGACCGGTGAAAAACTGTTTTTT
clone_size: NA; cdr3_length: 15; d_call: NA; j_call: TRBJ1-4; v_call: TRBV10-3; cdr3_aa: CAISESRGGDEKLFF; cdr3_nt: TGTGCCATCAGTGAGTCAAGGGGAGGGGATGAAAAACTGTTTTTT
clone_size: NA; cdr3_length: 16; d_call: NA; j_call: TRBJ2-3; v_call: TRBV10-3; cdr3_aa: CAISDGSGVGGDTQYF; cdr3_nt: TGTGCCATCAGTGATGGTAGTGGGGTGGGGGGAGATACGCAGTATTTT
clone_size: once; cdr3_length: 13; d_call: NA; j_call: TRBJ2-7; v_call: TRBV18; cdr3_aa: CASSPGGVDEQYF; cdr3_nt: TGTGCCAGCTCACCAGGAGGGGTGGACGAGCAGTACTTC
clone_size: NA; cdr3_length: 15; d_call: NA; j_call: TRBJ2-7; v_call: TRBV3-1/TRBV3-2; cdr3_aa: CASSQDLQGSREQYF; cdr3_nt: TGTGCCAGCAGCCAAGATCTCCAGGGGAGTCGCGAGCAGTACTTC
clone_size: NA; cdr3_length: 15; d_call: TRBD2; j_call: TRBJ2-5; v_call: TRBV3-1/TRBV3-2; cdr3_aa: CASSPLTRGVGTQYF; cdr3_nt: TGTGCCAGCAGCCCACTTACTCGGGGGGTGGGGACCCAGTACTTC
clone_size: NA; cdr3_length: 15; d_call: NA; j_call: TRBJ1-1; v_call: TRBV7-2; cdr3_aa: CASSLSSGRLTEAFF; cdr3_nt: TGTGCCAGCAGTCTTTCGTCAGGGCGGCTCACTGAAGCTTTCTTT
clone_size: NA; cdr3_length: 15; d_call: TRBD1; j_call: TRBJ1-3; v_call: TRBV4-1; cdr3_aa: CASSRDRSSGNTIYF; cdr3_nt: TGCGCCAGCAGCCGGGACAGGAGCTCTGGAAACACCATATATTTT
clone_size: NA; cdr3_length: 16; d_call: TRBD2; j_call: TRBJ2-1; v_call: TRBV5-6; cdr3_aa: CASSDSGREARNEQFF; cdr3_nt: TGTGCCAGCAGCGATAGCGGGAGGGAGGCTAGAAATGAGCAGTTCTTC
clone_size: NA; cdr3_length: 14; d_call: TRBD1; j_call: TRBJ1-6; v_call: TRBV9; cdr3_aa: CASSPQGENSPLHF; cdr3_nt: TGTGCCAGCAGCCCTCAGGGGGAAAATTCACCCCTCCACTTT
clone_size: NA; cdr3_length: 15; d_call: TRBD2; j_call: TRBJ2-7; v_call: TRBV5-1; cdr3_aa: CASSSVAGGSGEQYF; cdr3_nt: TGCGCCAGCAGCTCAGTGGCGGGAGGAAGCGGCGAGCAGTACTTC
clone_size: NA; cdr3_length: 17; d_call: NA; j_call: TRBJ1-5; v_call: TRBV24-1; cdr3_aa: CATSDQPGSTYNQPQHF; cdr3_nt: TGTGCCACCAGTGACCAGCCAGGCTCCACCTACAATCAGCCCCAGCATTTT
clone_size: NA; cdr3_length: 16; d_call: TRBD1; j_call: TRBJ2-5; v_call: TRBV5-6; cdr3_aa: CASSFGQGVRGETQYF; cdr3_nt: TGTGCCAGCAGCTTTGGACAGGGGGTCCGCGGAGAGACCCAGTACTTC
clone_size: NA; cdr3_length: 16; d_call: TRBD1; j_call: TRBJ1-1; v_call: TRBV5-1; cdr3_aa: CASSLEVQGGGTEAFF; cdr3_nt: TGCGCCAGCAGCTTGGAAGTCCAGGGGGGAGGCACTGAAGCTTTCTTT
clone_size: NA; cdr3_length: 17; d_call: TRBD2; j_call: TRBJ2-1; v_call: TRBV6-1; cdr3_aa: CASSEREGLAGGHEQFF; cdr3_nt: TGTGCCAGCAGTGAAAGGGAAGGGCTAGCGGGAGGCCATGAGCAGTTCTTC
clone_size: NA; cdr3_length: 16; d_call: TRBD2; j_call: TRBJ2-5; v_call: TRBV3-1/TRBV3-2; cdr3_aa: CASSLRSGGAKETQYF; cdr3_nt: TGTGCCAGCAGCCTACGGAGCGGGGGGGCCAAGGAGACCCAGTACTTC
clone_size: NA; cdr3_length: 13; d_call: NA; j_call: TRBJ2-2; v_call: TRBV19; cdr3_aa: CASSIGAGGELFF; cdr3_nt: TGTGCCAGTAGTATAGGGGCCGGCGGGGAGCTGTTTTTT
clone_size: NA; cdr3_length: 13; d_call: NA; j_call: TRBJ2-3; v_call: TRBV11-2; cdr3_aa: CASSLDLTDTQYF; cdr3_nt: TGTGCCAGCAGCTTAGATCTGACAGATACGCAGTATTTT
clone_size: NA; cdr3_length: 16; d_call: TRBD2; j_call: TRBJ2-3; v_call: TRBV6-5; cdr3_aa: CASSWTVAGGRDTQYF; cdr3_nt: TGTGCCAGCAGTTGGACCGTAGCGGGGGGGCGAGATACGCAGTATTTT
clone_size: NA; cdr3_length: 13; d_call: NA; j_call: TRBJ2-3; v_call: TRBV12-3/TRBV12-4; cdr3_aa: CASSFGIPDTQYF; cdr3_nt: TGTGCCAGCAGTTTCGGGATCCCGGATACGCAGTATTTT
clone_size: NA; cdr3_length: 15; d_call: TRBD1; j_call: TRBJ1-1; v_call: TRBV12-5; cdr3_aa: CASGLGTGWGTEAFF; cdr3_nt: TGTGCTAGTGGGCTTGGGACAGGGTGGGGCACTGAAGCTTTCTTT
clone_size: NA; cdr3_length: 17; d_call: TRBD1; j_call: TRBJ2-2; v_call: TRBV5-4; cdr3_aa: CASSLGGSQGDTGELFF; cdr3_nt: TGTGCCAGCAGCTTGGGAGGTAGCCAGGGGGACACCGGGGAGCTGTTTTTT